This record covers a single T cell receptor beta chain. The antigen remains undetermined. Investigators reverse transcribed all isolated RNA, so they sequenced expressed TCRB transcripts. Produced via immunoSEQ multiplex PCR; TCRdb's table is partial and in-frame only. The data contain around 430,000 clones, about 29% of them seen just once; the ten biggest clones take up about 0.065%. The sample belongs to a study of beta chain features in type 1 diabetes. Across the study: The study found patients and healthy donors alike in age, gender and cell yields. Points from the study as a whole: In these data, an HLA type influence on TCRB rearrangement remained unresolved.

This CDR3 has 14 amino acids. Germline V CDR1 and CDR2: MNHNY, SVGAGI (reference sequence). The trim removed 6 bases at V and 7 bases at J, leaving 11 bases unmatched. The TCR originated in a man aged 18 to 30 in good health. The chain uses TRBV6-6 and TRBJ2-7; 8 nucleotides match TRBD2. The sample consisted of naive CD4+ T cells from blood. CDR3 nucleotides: TGTGCCAGCAGATTGGACGCGGGGGGTCGAGAGCAGTACTTC. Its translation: CASRLDAGGREQYF.